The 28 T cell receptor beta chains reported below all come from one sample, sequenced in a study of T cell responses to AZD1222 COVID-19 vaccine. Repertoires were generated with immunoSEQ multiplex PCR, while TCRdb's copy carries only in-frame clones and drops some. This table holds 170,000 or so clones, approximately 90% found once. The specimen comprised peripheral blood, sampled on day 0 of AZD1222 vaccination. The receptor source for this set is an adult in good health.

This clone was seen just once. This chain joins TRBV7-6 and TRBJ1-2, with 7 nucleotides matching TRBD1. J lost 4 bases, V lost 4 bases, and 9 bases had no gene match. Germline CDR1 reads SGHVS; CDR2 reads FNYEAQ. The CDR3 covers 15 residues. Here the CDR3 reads CASSSRTGVGYGYTF. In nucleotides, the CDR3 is TGTGCCAGCAGCTCCCGAACAGGGGTCGGCTATGGCTACACCTTC.

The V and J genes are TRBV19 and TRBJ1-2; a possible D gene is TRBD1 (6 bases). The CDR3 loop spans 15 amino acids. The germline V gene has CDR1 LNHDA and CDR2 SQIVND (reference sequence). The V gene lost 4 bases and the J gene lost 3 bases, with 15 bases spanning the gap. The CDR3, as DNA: TGTGCCAGTAGTACCCCCGGACAGTTGGACTATGGCTACACCTTC. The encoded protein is CASSTPGQLDYGYTF.

In DNA form, the CDR3 reads TGTGCCAGCAGCATTTCCGGGACAACGAACACTGAAGCTTTCTTT. It yields the protein CASSISGTTNTEAFF. The genes are TRBV7-6 and TRBJ1-1, with D perhaps matching TRBD1 (6 bases). V shed 5 bases and J shed 1 base, with 14 bases lying between them. The V gene's germline CDR1 is SGHVS and CDR2 FNYEAQ. The CDR3 has 15 residues.

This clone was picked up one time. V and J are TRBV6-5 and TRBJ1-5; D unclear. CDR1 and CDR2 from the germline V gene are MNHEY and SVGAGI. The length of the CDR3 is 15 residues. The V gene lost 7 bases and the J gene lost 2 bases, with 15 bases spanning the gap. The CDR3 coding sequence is TGTGCCAGCACCCCCCGCCTTGGCGGCAATCAGCCCCAGCATTTT. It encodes CASTPRLGGNQPQHF.

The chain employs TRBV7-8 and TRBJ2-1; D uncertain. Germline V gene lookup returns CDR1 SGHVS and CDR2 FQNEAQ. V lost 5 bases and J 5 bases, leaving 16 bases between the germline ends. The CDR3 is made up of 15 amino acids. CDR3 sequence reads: CASSPRRTSNNEQFF. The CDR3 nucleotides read TGTGCCAGCAGCCCCCGCAGGACGTCCAACAATGAGCAGTTCTTC.

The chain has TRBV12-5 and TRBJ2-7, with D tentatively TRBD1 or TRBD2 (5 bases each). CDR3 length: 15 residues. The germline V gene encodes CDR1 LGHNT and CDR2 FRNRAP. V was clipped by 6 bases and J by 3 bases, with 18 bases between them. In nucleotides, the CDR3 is TGTGCTAGTGGCCTCTCGGGACCGAATATCTACGAGCAGTACTTC. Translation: CASGLSGPNIYEQYF.

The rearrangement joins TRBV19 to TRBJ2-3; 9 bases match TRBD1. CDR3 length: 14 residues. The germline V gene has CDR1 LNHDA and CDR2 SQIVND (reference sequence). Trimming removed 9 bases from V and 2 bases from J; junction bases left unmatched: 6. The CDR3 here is CARHRGRATDTQYF. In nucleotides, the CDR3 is TGTGCCAGGCACAGGGGGCGCGCCACAGATACGCAGTATTTT.

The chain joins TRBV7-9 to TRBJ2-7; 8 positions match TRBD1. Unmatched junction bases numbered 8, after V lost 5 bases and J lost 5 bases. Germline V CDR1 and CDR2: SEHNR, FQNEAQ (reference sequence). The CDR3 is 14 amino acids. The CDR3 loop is CASSLGRGLDEQYF. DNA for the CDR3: TGTGCCAGCAGCCTGGGCAGGGGGCTGGACGAGCAGTACTTC.

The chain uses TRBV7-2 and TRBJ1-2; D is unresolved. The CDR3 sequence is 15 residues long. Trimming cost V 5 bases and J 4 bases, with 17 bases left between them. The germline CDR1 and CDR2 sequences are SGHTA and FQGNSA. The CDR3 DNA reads TGTGCCAGCAGCCCCCCCGGCGCGGGAACCTATGGCTACACCTTC. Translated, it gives CASSPPGAGTYGYTF.

CDR3 coding DNA: TGTGCCAGCAGCCCTGGAGGGATCTACGAGCAGTACTTC. This gives the protein CASSPGGIYEQYF. J is TRBJ2-7 and V is TRBV12-3 or TRBV12-4, with a weak D call TRBD2 (6 bases). Trimming removed 6 bases at V and 3 bases at J, with 12 bases between. CDR3 size: 13 residues.

The CDR3 DNA is TGTGCCATCAGTGAGTCGGGAGGGTTCGGCGGCCGGTACGAGCAGTACTTC. Amino acid sequence: CAISESGGFGGRYEQYF. The rearrangement joins TRBV10-3 to TRBJ2-7; 7 positions agree with TRBD2. J gave up 4 bases and V 0 bases, and 12 bases lay outside the gene matches. The CDR3 is 17 residues long. The germline V gene encodes CDR1 ENHRY and CDR2 SYGVKD.

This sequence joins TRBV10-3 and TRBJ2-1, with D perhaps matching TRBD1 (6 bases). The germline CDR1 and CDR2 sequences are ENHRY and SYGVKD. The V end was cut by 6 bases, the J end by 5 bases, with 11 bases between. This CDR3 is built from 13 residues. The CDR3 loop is CAISRDTDNEQFF. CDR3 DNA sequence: TGTGCCATCAGCCGGGACACAGACAATGAGCAGTTCTTC.

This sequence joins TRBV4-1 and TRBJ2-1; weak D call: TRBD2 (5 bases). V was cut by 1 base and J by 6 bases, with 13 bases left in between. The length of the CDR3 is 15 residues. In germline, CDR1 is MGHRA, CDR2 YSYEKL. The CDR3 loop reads CASSQGGSNSNEQFF. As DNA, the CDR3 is TGCGCCAGCAGCCAAGGAGGGTCGAACTCCAATGAGCAGTTCTTC.

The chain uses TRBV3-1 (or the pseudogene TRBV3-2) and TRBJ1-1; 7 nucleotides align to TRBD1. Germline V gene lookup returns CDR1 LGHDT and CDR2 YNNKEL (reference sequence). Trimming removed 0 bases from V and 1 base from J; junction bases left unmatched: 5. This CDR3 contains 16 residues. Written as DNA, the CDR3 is TGTGCCAGCAGCCAAGATGTGACAGGGAAGAACACTGAAGCTTTCTTT. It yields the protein CASSQDVTGKNTEAFF.

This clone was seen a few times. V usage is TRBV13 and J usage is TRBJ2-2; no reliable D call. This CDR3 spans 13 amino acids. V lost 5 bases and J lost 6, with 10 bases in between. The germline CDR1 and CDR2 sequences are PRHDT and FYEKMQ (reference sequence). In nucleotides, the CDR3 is TGTGCCAGCAGCGCACTGGCGGCCGGGGAGCTGTTTTTT. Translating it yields CASSALAAGELFF.

CDR3 DNA: TGTGCCAGCAGTAACACAGACTACGAGCAGTACTTC. It codes for CASSNTDYEQYF. The V call is TRBV7-9, the J call TRBJ2-7; no firm D call. The CDR3 is made up of 12 amino acids. V was pared by 6 bases and J by 3 bases, with 9 bases between. CDR1 and CDR2 from the germline V gene are SEHNR and FQNEAQ (reference sequence).

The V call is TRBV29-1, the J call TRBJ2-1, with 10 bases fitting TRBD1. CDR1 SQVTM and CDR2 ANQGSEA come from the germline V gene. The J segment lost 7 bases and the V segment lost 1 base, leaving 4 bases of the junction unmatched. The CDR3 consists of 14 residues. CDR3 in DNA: TGCAGCGTTGAAGGACAGGGGGCGCGTAATGAGCAGTTCTTC. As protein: CSVEGQGARNEQFF.

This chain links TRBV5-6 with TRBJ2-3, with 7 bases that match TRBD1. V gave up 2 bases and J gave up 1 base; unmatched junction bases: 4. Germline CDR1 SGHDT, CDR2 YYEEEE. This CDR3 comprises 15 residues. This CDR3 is CASSFGTVRTDTQYF. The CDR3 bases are TGTGCCAGCAGCTTCGGGACAGTCCGCACAGATACGCAGTATTTT.

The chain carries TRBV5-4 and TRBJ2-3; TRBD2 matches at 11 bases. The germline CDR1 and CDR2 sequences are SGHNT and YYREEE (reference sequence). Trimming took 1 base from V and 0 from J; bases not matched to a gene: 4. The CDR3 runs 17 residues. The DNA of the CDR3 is TGTGCCAGCAGCTTGCCTAGCGGGGGGAGAAGCACAGATACGCAGTATTTT. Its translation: CASSLPSGGRSTDTQYF. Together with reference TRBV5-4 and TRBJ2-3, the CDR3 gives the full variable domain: ETGVTQSPTHLIKTRGQQVTLRCSSQSGHNTVSWYQQALGQGPQFIFQYYREEENGRGNFPPRFSGLQFPNYSSELNVNALELDDSALYLCASSLPSGGRSTDTQYFGPGTRLTVL.

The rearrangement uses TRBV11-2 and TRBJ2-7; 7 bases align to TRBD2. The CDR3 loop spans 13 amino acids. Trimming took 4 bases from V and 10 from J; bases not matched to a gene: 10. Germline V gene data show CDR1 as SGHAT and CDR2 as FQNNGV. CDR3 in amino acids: CASSSERLALQYF. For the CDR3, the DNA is TGTGCCAGCAGCTCCGAAAGACTAGCACTCCAGTACTTC. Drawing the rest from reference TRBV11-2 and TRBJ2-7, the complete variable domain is EAGVAQSPRYKIIEKRQSVAFWCNPISGHATLYWYQQILGQGPKLLIQFQNNGVVDDSQLPKDRFSAERLKGVDSTLKIQPAKLEDSAVYLCASSSERLALQYFGPGTRLTVT.

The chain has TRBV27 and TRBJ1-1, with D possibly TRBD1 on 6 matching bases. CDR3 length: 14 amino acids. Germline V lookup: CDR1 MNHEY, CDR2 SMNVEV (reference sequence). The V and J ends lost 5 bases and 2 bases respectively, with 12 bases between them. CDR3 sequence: CASSRTGLNTEAFF. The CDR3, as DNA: TGTGCCAGCAGTCGTACAGGGTTAAACACTGAAGCTTTCTTT.

CDR3 residues: CASSSRRIGLGYTF. The CDR3 nucleotides are TGTGCCAGCAGCTCACGTCGAATCGGGCTTGGCTACACCTTC. V gene TRBV7-8 combines with J gene TRBJ1-2; D is unclear. The ends were cut back, 4 bases at V and 7 bases at J, with 16 bases in the middle. There are 14 residues in the CDR3. CDR1 is SGHVS, CDR2 FQNEAQ, per germline.

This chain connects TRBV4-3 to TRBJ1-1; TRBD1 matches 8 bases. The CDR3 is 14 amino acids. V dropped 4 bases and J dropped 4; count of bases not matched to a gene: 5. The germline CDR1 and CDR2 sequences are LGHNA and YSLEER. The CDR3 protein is CASSPETGATEAFF. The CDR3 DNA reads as TGCGCCAGCAGCCCAGAGACAGGGGCCACTGAAGCTTTCTTT.

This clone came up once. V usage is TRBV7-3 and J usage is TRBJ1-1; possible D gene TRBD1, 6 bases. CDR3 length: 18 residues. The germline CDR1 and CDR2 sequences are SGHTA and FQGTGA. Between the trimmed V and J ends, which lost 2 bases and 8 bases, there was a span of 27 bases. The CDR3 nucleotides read TGTGCCAGCAGCTTAGGCCGGGGGCGCAGATTCCCACCCTCAGAAGCTTTCTTT. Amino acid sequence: CASSLGRGRRFPPSEAFF. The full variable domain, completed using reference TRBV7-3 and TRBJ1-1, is GAGVSQTPSNKVTEKGKYVELRCDPISGHTALYWYRQSLGQGPEFLIYFQGTGAADDSGLPNDRFFAVRPEGSVSTLKIQRTERGDSAVYLCASSLGRGRRFPPSEAFFGQGTRLTVV.

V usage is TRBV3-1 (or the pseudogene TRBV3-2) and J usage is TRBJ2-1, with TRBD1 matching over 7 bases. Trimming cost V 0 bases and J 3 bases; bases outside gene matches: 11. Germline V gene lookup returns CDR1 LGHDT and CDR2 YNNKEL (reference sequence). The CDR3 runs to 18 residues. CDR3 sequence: CASSQDWTGAKLYNEQFF. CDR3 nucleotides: TGTGCCAGCAGCCAAGACTGGACAGGAGCGAAACTCTACAATGAGCAGTTCTTC.

The CDR3 protein is CASSQGVEQFF. For the CDR3, the DNA is TGTGCCAGTAGTCAAGGGGTTGAGCAGTTCTTC. The chain carries TRBV19 and TRBJ2-1; possible D gene TRBD1, 5 bases. Trimming cost V 5 bases and J 9 bases, with 8 bases left between them. Per the germline V gene, CDR1 is LNHDA and CDR2 is SQIVND (reference sequence). The CDR3 runs to 11 residues. Full variable domain (remainder filled in from reference TRBV19 and TRBJ2-1): DGGITQSPKYLFRKEGQNVTLSCEQNLNHDAMYWYRQDPGQGLRLIYYSQIVNDFQKGDIAEGYSVSREKKESFPLTVTSAQKNPTAFYLCASSQGVEQFFGPGTRLTVL.

CDR3 sequence: CASTLTGENTEAFF. The CDR3 DNA reads as TGTGCCAGCACCCTGACAGGGGAGAACACTGAAGCTTTCTTT. The V gene is TRBV7-2, the J gene TRBJ1-1; TRBD1 matches at 8 bases. V lost 7 bases and J lost 1; bases outside the gene matches: 5. This CDR3 region has 14 residues. Per the germline V gene, CDR1 is SGHTA and CDR2 is FQGNSA.

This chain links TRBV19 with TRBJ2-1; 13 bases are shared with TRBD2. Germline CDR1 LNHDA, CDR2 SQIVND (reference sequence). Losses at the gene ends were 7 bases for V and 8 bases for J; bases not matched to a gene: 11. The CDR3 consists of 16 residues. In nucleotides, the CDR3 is TGTGCCAGTACCCGGACTAGCGGGGGCTCTCCAGATGAGCAGTTCTTC. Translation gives CASTRTSGGSPDEQFF.